This T cell receptor (beta chain) was documented in a study of OX40 agonist ivuxolimab in advanced cancers. Regarding the complete study: Ivuxolimab was an agonistic, fully human IgG2 monoclonal antibody directed against OX40 (CD134), a costimulatory receptor. Intravenous ivuxolimab was administered to patients every 2 weeks at six dose levels: 0.01, 0.1, 0.3, 1.5, 3 and 10 mg/kg. Of the approximately 50 dose-escalation patients, hepatocellular carcinoma was present in 19, melanoma in roughly 15, renal cell carcinoma in 9 and head and neck cancer in 9. In the dose-escalation cohort, about four fifths of patients were male, and the mean age was approximately 60 years with a range of roughly 20 to 85. Patients were allowed to have had prior anti-PD-1, anti-PD-L1 or anti-CTLA-4 therapy, and 40% of the dose-escalation patients had previously received checkpoint inhibitors. Partial responses were achieved by three dose-escalation patients, of whom one had hepatocellular carcinoma and two had cutaneous melanoma. Peripheral TCRbeta sequencing aimed to test whether ivuxolimab altered TCR sequence diversity and caused clonal T-cell expansion. The paper covers the monotherapy dose-escalation part of the phase I ivuxolimab trial, which included N ≈ 54 patients.

The trial excluded patients who had a history of autoimmune disease or who were on systemic immunosuppression. In every dose cohort, peripheral blood was drawn for TCR sequencing at baseline, cycle 4 day 1, and cycle 7 day 1. The samples were taken from a phase I, first-in-human, multicenter, open-label dose-escalation trial of ivuxolimab. The trial enrolled adults with locally advanced or metastatic head and neck squamous cell, hepatocellular, melanoma or renal cell carcinoma. Before TCR sequencing, CD4+ T cells and CD8+ T cells were sorted from peripheral blood as separate populations. Genomic DNA was extracted from sorted cells for sequencing of the TCRbeta CDR3 region. The immunoSEQ Assay was used for sequencing of TCRbeta CDR3 regions. TCRdb took over this immuneACCESS table, retaining in-frame rearrangements with V and J assigned. Such tables are incomplete; in checked studies, under half of the missing clones stem from an unresolved V gene, and the remainder is unexplained. This sample holds more than 85,000 clones; roughly 88% were observed only once. About 1.5% of the sample goes to the ten largest clones.

CDR1 is given as MNHEY and CDR2 as SMNVEV, both from the germline V gene (reference sequence). V trim: 5 bases; J trim: 2 bases; unmatched bases: 4. Taken from cysteine to phenylalanine, the CDR3 has 14 residues. The retained sequence is limited to the CDR3, 42 bases, with the frame set at the first base. As to this clone: Its recognized antigen is unknown. No base quality information exists; no much larger clone differs at one position.

Study-wide conclusions, independent of this receptor: Low levels of normalized T-cell clonal expansion were also seen in some nonresponding patients. After ivuxolimab, expanded clones were on average more numerous among CD8+ T cells than among CD4+ T cells. Clonal expansion of both CD4+ and CD8+ blood T cells was observed from baseline to week 6 at doses 0.1 to 3.0 mg/kg. The antigen specificity of the peripheral T cells that underwent clonal expansion was not determined. In the 0.1-3.0 mg/kg groups, partial responders were among the patients with the lowest normalized peripheral clonal expansion, particularly in CD8+ T cells.

The receptor was isolated from an adult with an advanced solid tumor such as melanoma, head and neck, liver or kidney cancer. Sequenced here: CD4+ or CD8+ T cells sorted from blood, sampled in a trial of the OX40 agonist ivuxolimab. The chain was built from TRBV27 and TRBJ2-3; 7 junctional bases match TRBD1. At the DNA level, the sequence is TGTGCCAGCAGTCGACAGGGAAACACAGATACGCAGTATTTT. It specifies CASSRQGNTDTQYF.